The following is a TCR beta chain sequence with its context. This sample was taken from a study of blood T cell repertoires in COVID-19. Method: immunoSEQ multiplex PCR; TCRdb's copy keeps in-frame clones and lacks some. The data contain more than 150,000 clones, about four fifths of them singletons. Germline V gives CDR1 LNHDA, CDR2 SQIVND (reference sequence). CDR3 length: 12 residues. Trimming took off 3 bases at V and 7 bases at J, with 6 bases between the two ends. The sample was peripheral blood. This chain connects TRBV19 to TRBJ2-2; perhaps TRBD2 as D (5 bases). This clonotype was sampled from a woman older than 75 with acute or convalescent COVID-19. The CDR3 nucleotides read TGTGCCAGTAGTATCCGGGACGGGGAGCTGTTTTTT. Its protein is CASSIRDGELFF.